Listed here are 29 T cell receptor beta chains from one sample, sequenced in a study of cytomegalovirus exposure and HLA in healthy donors (dated by TCRdb to 2016 to 2017). The library was produced with the immunoSEQ multiplex PCR assay. The multiplex PCR relied on a mix of 60 forward primers for TCR Vbeta segments and 13 reverse primers for TCR Jbeta segments. Entries here come from immuneACCESS through TCRdb and include only in-frame sequences with V and J called. Some clones fail to appear in such tables; in the studies checked, an unresolved V gene covers under half of the shortfall, and the cause of the remainder is unknown. The sample profile shows about 93,000 clones; less than 80% of them were found once. The leading ten clones occupy 3% to 3.5% of the sample. Sequencing was done on a sample of PBMCs. The receptors were sampled from a middle-aged woman in good health and CMV-seronegative.

The rearrangement links TRBV18 to TRBJ2-5; TRBD1 matches at 9 bases. Per the germline V gene, CDR1 is KGHSH and CDR2 is LQKENI. The CDR3 sequence is 16 residues long. The V segment lost 2 bases and the J segment 4 bases; nucleotides outside the gene matches: 8. The CDR3 DNA is TGTGCCAGCTCACCAAGCGGACAGGGGAGCCGAGAGACCCAGTACTTC. Translated, it gives CASSPSGQGSRETQYF.

The rearrangement uses TRBV29-1 and TRBJ2-7; no clear D. Per the germline V gene, CDR1 is SQVTM and CDR2 is ANQGSEA. V lost 7 bases and J lost 3, with 10 bases in between. The CDR3 is 11 residues long. CDR3 sequence: CSAASNYEQYF. CDR3 DNA: TGCAGCGCCGCGTCAAACTACGAGCAGTACTTC.

V and J are TRBV4-1 and TRBJ2-4, with 7 bases lining up with TRBD2. After removal of 2 bases from V and 7 bases from J, the junction contained 2 bases not matched to a gene. The CDR3 spans 13 residues. Germline assignment: CDR1 MGHRA and CDR2 YSYEKL. CDR3 in DNA: TGCGCCAGCAGCCAATGGGGGGGGAACATTCAGTACTTC. It codes for CASSQWGGNIQYF.

This clone was recorded only once. CDR3 sequence: CASSEVQGDFLHF. For the CDR3, the DNA is TGTGCCAGCAGTGAAGTTCAGGGGGACTTCCTCCACTTT. The chain carries TRBV6-1 and TRBJ1-6, with TRBD1 matching over 7 bases. Germline-derived CDR1 and CDR2 are MNHNS and SASEGT. Trimming removed 1 base from V and 15 bases from J; junction bases left unmatched: 6. CDR3 length equals 13 residues.

V gene TRBV27 combines with J gene TRBJ2-5; D may be TRBD2 (5 bases). This CDR3 spans 17 amino acids. The ends were cut back, 8 bases at V and 0 bases at J, with 22 bases in the middle. Germline V gene sequence: CDR1 MNHEY, CDR2 SMNVEV (reference sequence). The DNA for the CDR3 is TGTGCCAGCGGTAGGGCGAGAGGGCCCGCCTACCAAGAGACCCAGTACTTC. This gives the protein CASGRARGPAYQETQYF.

The rearrangement links TRBV12-5 to TRBJ2-1, with TRBD2 matching 8 bases. The J segment lost 4 bases and the V segment lost 2 bases, leaving 10 bases of the junction unmatched. In germline, CDR1 is LGHNT, CDR2 FRNRAP. The CDR3 spans 17 residues. The CDR3 spells CASGLSSLSGSYNEQFF. DNA of the CDR3: TGTGCTAGTGGTTTGTCCAGCCTCAGCGGGAGTTACAATGAGCAGTTCTTC. Drawing the rest from reference TRBV12-5 and TRBJ2-1, the complete variable domain is DARVTQTPRHKVTEMGQEVTMRCQPILGHNTVFWYRQTMMQGLELLAYFRNRAPLDDSGMPKDRFSAEMPDATLATLKIQPSEPRDSAVYFCASGLSSLSGSYNEQFFGPGTRLTVL.

This sequence joins TRBV5-6 and TRBJ2-1; no reliable D call. The V end was cut by 1 base, the J end by 10 bases, with 18 bases between. Germline V gene data show CDR1 as SGHDT and CDR2 as YYEEEE. This CDR3 has 15 amino acids. The CDR3, as DNA: TGTGCCAGCAGCTTGCTCGCACCCGGAGAGAACGAGCAGTTCTTC. Translation gives CASSLLAPGENEQFF.

The gene calls are TRBV4-2 and TRBJ2-1, with D unresolved. This CDR3 has 14 amino acids. Trimming took off 1 base at V and 6 bases at J, with 10 bases between the two ends. CDR1 is LGHNA, CDR2 YNFKEQ, per germline. CDR3 protein: CASSQVRTSNEQFF. The CDR3 DNA follows: TGTGCCAGCAGCCAAGTTCGCACGAGCAATGAGCAGTTCTTC.

This chain uses TRBV29-1 with TRBJ2-1; 11 nucleotides align to TRBD2. V shed 4 bases, J shed 9 bases, and the junction held 8 bases outside the gene matches. CDR1 is SQVTM and CDR2 is ANQGSEA in the germline V gene. The CDR3 runs to 14 residues. CDR3 residues: CSVVPSGRSTEQFF. In DNA form, the CDR3 reads TGCAGCGTTGTGCCTAGCGGGAGGTCTACTGAGCAGTTCTTC.

J is TRBJ1-3 and V is TRBV28, with 10 bases aligning to TRBD1. The CDR3 runs to 15 residues. V gave up 6 bases and J gave up 3 bases; unmatched junction bases: 5. Germline V lookup: CDR1 MDHEN, CDR2 SYDVKM. The CDR3 coding sequence is TGTGCCAGCAGCCACCGGGACAGGGGTGGAAACACCATATATTTT. This gives the protein CASSHRDRGGNTIYF.

The chain has TRBV29-1 and TRBJ2-7; 7 bases agree with TRBD1. This CDR3 is 13 amino acids long. V lost 6 bases to trimming and J lost 2 bases; unmatched junction nucleotides: 7. Germline CDR1 reads SQVTM; CDR2 reads ANQGSEA. The CDR3 coding sequence is TGCAGCGTCGGGACAGCCTTAACCTACGAGCAGTACTTC. It yields the protein CSVGTALTYEQYF.

V gene TRBV18 combines with J gene TRBJ1-5, with unresolved D. Germline V gene sequence: CDR1 KGHSH, CDR2 LQKENI. The CDR3 runs 14 residues. Trimming removed 3 bases from V and 0 bases from J, with 6 bases in between. CDR3 sequence: CASSPGASNQPQHF. The CDR3 DNA follows: TGTGCCAGCTCACCTGGAGCTAGCAATCAGCCCCAGCATTTT.

This clone appeared a few times. This chain links TRBV4-3 with TRBJ1-5; TRBD1 is a possible D gene (6 bases). CDR3 length: 16 amino acids. CDR1 is LGHNA and CDR2 is YSLEER in the germline V gene. V was trimmed by 4 bases and J by 4 bases, leaving 17 bases between them. CDR3 sequence (DNA): TGCGCCAGCAGCCCGACTCCGGGACAACGAAATCAGCCCCAGCATTTT. This gives the protein CASSPTPGQRNQPQHF.

This sequence joins TRBV29-1 and TRBJ2-5; TRBD1 matches at 11 bases. CDR1 and CDR2 (germline): SQVTM, ANQGSEA. CDR3 length equals 15 residues. V gave up 0 bases and J gave up 4 bases; unmatched junction bases: 4. The CDR3 loop reads CSVEDWDRGTETQYF. The CDR3 DNA follows: TGCAGCGTTGAAGATTGGGACAGGGGGACAGAGACCCAGTACTTC.

CDR3 sequence: CASSFSSDEKLFF. In DNA form, the CDR3 reads TGTGCCAGCAGCTTTTCATCGGATGAAAAACTGTTTTTT. The chain has TRBV7-2 and TRBJ1-4; D is unresolved. The CDR3 is made up of 13 amino acids. Trimming removed 3 bases at V and 6 bases at J, with 8 bases between. Germline assignment: CDR1 SGHTA and CDR2 FQGNSA.

V usage is TRBV7-2 and J usage is TRBJ2-2; 11 positions match TRBD2. This CDR3 comprises 17 residues. Per germline, CDR1 SGHTA and CDR2 FQGNSA. J was trimmed by 5 bases and V by 4 bases; bases with no gene match: 9. CDR3 protein: CASSSLFSGRGTGELFF. In nucleotides, the CDR3 is TGTGCCAGCAGCTCTCTCTTTAGCGGGAGGGGTACCGGGGAGCTGTTTTTT.

This clone is labeled as medium-sized. The chain combines TRBV27 with TRBJ2-5; perhaps TRBD2 as D (6 bases). Germline V CDR1 and CDR2: MNHEY, SMNVEV (reference sequence). V was trimmed by 2 bases and J by 2 bases, leaving 15 bases between them. This CDR3 has 16 amino acids. The CDR3 DNA follows: TGTGCCAGCAGTTTAGGGGTAACGGGAGTACAAGAGACCCAGTACTTC. This codes for CASSLGVTGVQETQYF.

The chain couples TRBV7-2 to TRBJ2-6; no clear D gene. Per the germline V gene, CDR1 is SGHTA and CDR2 is FQGNSA. Trimming stripped 2 bases from V and 0 bases from J, with 5 bases between. CDR3 size: 15 residues. CDR3 coding DNA: TGTGCCAGCAGCTTAAGCCTCTCTGGGGCCAACGTCCTGACTTTC. This sequence encodes CASSLSLSGANVLTF.

The chain links TRBV7-9 to TRBJ2-7; D unclear. With 3 bases removed from V and 4 bases from J, the gap between germline ends came to 13 bases. The germline CDR1 and CDR2 sequences are SEHNR and FQNEAQ (reference sequence). The CDR3 length is 14 residues. The CDR3 DNA reads TGTGCCAGCAGCTTTTCGTCAAACCGGTACGAGCAGTACTTC. Its translation is CASSFSSNRYEQYF.

The table lists this clone with many counts. The chain has TRBV2 and TRBJ2-7; 15 bases match TRBD2. V trimming: 5 bases; J trimming: 7 bases; junction bases outside the gene matches: 6. Germline V gives CDR1 SNHLY, CDR2 FYNNEI. The CDR3 runs to 15 residues. The CDR3 DNA is TGTGCCAGCAGTCTTAGGGGACTAGCGGGAGGTGAGCAGTACTTC. It is translated as CASSLRGLAGGEQYF. The full variable domain, rest sourced from reference TRBV2 and TRBJ2-7, is EPEVTQTPSHQVTQMGQEVILRCVPISNHLYFYWYRQILGQKVEFLVSFYNNEISEKSEIFDDQFSVERPDGSNFTLKIRSTKLEDSAMYFCASSLRGLAGGEQYFGPGTRLTVT.

In its sample, this clone was seen a few times. The rearrangement uses TRBV5-1 and TRBJ2-7, with a weak D call TRBD1 (6 bases). In germline, CDR1 is SGHRS, CDR2 YFSETQ. This CDR3 is built from 15 residues. Trimming shortened V by 0 bases and J by 3 bases, and 13 bases separated the two germline ends. The CDR3 loop reads CASSLAGLGGYEQYF. In nucleotides, the CDR3 is TGCGCCAGCAGCTTGGCCGGGCTAGGGGGCTACGAGCAGTACTTC.

This clone is a singleton in its sample. This rearrangement joins TRBV5-1 to TRBJ1-6, with TRBD1 identical over 8 bases. V trimming: 0 bases; J trimming: 6 bases; junction bases outside the gene matches: 2. There are 15 residues in the CDR3. The germline CDR1 and CDR2 sequences are SGHRS and YFSETQ. The CDR3 DNA sequence: TGCGCCAGCAGCTTGGGTACAGGGGGTAATTCACCCCTCCACTTT. This encodes CASSLGTGGNSPLHF. Filled out from reference TRBV5-1 and TRBJ1-6, the complete variable domain reads KAGVTQTPRYLIKTRGQQVTLSCSPISGHRSVSWYQQTPGQGLQFLFEYFSETQRNKGNFPGRFSGRQFSNSRSEMNVSTLELGDSALYLCASSLGTGGNSPLHFGNGTRLTVT.

This chain uses TRBV27 with TRBJ1-1, with D unresolved. Per germline, CDR1 MNHEY and CDR2 SMNVEV (reference sequence). CDR3 length equals 13 residues. Trimming removed 5 bases from V and 8 bases from J, with 15 bases in between. The CDR3 loop reads CASSPSPVSEAFF. The CDR3 bases are TGTGCCAGCAGTCCCTCTCCAGTGTCAGAAGCTTTCTTT.

This clone was recorded only once. The conserved phenylalanine or tryptophan is not found at the CDR3 terminus, so this likely reflects a read error. This chain connects TRBV6-5 to TRBJ1-2, with D possibly matching TRBD1 (6 bases). This CDR3 contains 14 residues. Germline V gives CDR1 MNHEY, CDR2 SVGAGI. Trimming shortened V by 6 bases and J by 0 bases, and 11 bases separated the two germline ends. The CDR3 bases are TGTGCCAGCAGCTGGACAGTTGCTAACTATGGCTACACCCTC. It specifies CASSWTVANYGYTL.

This clone was counted between two and nine times. The CDR3 loop is CASSPMTPSTDTQYF. The CDR3 DNA is TGCGCCAGCAGTCCGATGACACCTAGCACAGATACGCAGTATTTT. V is TRBV5-1 and J is TRBJ2-3; no reliable D call. Germline values: CDR1 SGHRS, CDR2 YFSETQ. The CDR3 covers 15 residues. V was pared by 5 bases and J by 0 bases, with 13 bases between.

The CDR3 bases are TGTGCCAGCAGCCCCCGGGACAGGTCCTACAATGAGCAGTTCTTC. Amino acid sequence: CASSPRDRSYNEQFF. The rearrangement links TRBV9 to TRBJ2-1; the match to TRBD1 covers 8 bases. The CDR3 is 15 residues long. V gave up 4 bases and J gave up 1 base; unmatched junction bases: 4. Per germline, CDR1 SGDLS and CDR2 YYNGEE.

CDR3 DNA: TGTGCCAGCAGCAAGACAGGGTTTGTGCAGCCCCAGCATTTT. It is translated as CASSKTGFVQPQHF. This chain joins TRBV6-6 and TRBJ1-5; TRBD1 matches at 7 bases. CDR1 MNHNY and CDR2 SVGAGI come from the germline V gene (reference sequence). Losses at the gene ends were 6 bases for V and 7 bases for J; bases not matched to a gene: 9. The CDR3 contains 14 residues.

V and J are TRBV6-5 and TRBJ1-1; no firm D call. The CDR3 is 14 amino acids. Between the trimmed V and J ends, which lost 4 bases and 1 base, there was a span of 10 bases. In germline, CDR1 is MNHEY, CDR2 SVGAGI. CDR3 nucleotide sequence: TGTGCCAGCAGTTGGAGGCAGCCGAACACTGAAGCTTTCTTT. Encoded protein: CASSWRQPNTEAFF.

CDR3: CAISESVGYTF. In nucleotides, the CDR3 is TGTGCCATCAGTGAGTCCGTGGGCTACACCTTC. The chain combines TRBV10-3 with TRBJ1-2; D remains ambiguous. The CDR3 length is 11 residues. Trimming removed 0 bases at V and 8 bases at J, with 4 bases between. Germline V gene sequence: CDR1 ENHRY, CDR2 SYGVKD.